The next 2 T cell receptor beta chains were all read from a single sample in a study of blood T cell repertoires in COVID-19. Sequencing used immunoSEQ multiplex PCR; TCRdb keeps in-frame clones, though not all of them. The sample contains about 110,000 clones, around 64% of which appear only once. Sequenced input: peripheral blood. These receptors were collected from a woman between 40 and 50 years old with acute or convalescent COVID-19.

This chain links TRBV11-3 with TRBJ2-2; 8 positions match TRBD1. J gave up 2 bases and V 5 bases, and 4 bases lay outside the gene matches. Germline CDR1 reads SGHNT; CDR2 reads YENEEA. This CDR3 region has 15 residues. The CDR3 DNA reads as TGTGCCAGCAGCCCCGGACAGGGAAACACCGGGGAGCTGTTTTTT. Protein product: CASSPGQGNTGELFF.

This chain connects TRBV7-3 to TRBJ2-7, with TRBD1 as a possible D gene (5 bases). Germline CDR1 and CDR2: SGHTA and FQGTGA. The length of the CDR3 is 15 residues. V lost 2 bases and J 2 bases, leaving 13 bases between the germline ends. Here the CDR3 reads CASSLYAGSTYEQYF. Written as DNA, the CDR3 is TGTGCCAGCAGCTTATACGCAGGGTCAACCTACGAGCAGTACTTC.